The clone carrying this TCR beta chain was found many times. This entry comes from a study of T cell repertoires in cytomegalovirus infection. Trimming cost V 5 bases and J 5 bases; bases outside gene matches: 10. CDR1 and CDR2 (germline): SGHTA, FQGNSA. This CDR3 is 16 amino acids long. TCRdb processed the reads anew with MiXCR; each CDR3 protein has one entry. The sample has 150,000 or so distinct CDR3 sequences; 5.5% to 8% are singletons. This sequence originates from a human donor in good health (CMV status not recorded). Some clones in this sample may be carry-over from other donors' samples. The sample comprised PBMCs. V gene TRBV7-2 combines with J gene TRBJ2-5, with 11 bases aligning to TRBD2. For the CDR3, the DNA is TGTGCCAGCAGCCTTAGCGGGGGGGCCGGTTCGGAGACCCAGTACTTC. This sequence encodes CASSLSGGAGSETQYF.